This TCR beta chain was documented in a study of graft-versus-host responses after intestinal transplantation. At the level of the study: The transplants performed in recipients were multivisceral, liver-intestinal, or isolated intestinal. Among the recipients, all got anti-thymocyte globulin induction and then tacrolimus and steroids for roughly three years. Study-wide points: The marrow of recipients harbored GvH clones, and ileum or blood showed some of them first. Peak circulating GvH clone levels tracked with early post-transplant HvG declines.

V lost 5 bases and J lost 3, with 17 bases in between. The germline CDR1 and CDR2 sequences are PRHDT and FYEKMQ (reference sequence). CDR3 length equals 16 residues. On this clone itself: Its target is not known.

Sequencing was performed with immunoSEQ multiplex PCR; in TCRdb, only in-frame clones are kept and a portion is missing. The sample holds under 150,000 clones, roughly 95% seen once. This receptor was identified in a human donor who received an intestinal transplant. The sample here was unstimulated CD8+ T cells sorted from spleen or lymph node cells, taken before intestinal transplant. The chain has TRBV13 and TRBJ1-3; perhaps TRBD1 as D (5 bases). The CDR3 protein is CASSIKGTYFGNTIYF. The CDR3 DNA sequence: TGTGCCAGCAGCATCAAAGGGACTTATTTTGGAAACACCATATATTTT.